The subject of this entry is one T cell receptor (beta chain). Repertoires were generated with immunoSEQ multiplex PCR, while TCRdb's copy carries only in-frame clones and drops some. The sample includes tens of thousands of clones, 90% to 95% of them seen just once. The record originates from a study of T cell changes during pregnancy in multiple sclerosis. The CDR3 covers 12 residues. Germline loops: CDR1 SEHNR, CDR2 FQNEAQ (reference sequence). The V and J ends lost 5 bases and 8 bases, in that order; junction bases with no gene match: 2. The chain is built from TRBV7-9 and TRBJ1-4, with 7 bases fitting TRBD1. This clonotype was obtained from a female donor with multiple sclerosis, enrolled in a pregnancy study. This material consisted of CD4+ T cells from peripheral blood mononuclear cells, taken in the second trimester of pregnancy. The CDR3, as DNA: TGTGCCAGCAGCGGGACAGACGAAAAACTGTTTTTT. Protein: CASSGTDEKLFF.